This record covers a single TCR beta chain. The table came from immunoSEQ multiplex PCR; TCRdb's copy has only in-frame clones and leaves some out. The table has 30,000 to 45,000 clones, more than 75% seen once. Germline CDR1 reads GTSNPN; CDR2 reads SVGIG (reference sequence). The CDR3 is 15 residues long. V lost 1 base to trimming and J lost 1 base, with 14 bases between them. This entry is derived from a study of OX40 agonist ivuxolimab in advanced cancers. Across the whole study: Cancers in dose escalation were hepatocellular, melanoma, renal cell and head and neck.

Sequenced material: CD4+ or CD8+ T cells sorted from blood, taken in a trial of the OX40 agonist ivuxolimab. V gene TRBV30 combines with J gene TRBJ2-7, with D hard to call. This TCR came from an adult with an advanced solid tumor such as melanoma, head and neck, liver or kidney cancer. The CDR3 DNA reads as TGTGCCTGGAGTGCCGACACATCCCGATCCTACGAGCAGTACTTC. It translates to CAWSADTSRSYEQYF.